Each of the 3 T cell receptor beta chains below was sequenced from the same sample in a study of lymphopenia after photon versus proton radiotherapy. Repertoires were generated with immunoSEQ multiplex PCR, while TCRdb's copy carries only in-frame clones and drops some. Here the sample spans 150,000 to 200,000 clones, approximately 86% being singletons. The source was peripheral blood, collected from a patient treated with photon-based radiotherapy. These receptor sequences come from a man aged 45 to 65 with gastric cancer.

The table lists this clone with a few counts. This CDR3 is also generated by other DNA sequences in the sample. V gene TRBV18 combines with J gene TRBJ2-7; 7 bases line up with TRBD1. The CDR3 is 14 residues long. CDR1 and CDR2 (germline): KGHSH, LQKENI. V lost 2 bases to trimming and J lost 4 bases; unmatched junction nucleotides: 5. The CDR3 protein is CASSPGTATYEQYF. CDR3 bases: TGTGCCAGCTCACCAGGGACAGCAACTTACGAGCAGTACTTC. Variable domain in full (rest from reference TRBV18 and TRBJ2-7): NAGVMQNPRHLVRRRGQEARLRCSPMKGHSHVYWYRQLPEEGLKFMVYLQKENIIDESGMPKERFSAEFPKEGPSILRIQQVVRGDSAAYFCASSPGTATYEQYFGPGTRLTVT.

V and J are TRBV11-3 and TRBJ1-1; TRBD1 is a possible D gene (6 bases). Germline V gene data show CDR1 as SGHNT and CDR2 as YENEEA. This CDR3 spans 12 amino acids. V was shortened by 5 bases and J by 11 bases, with 15 bases between the two germline ends. The CDR3 is CASSTGQGRAFF. The CDR3 DNA sequence: TGTGCCAGCAGCACCGGGCAGGGGAGGGCTTTCTTT. The whole variable domain, remainder taken from reference TRBV11-3 and TRBJ1-1, is EAGVVQSPRYKIIEKKQPVAFWCNPISGHNTLYWYLQNLGQGPELLIRYENEEAVDDSQLPKDRFSAERLKGVDSTLKIQPAELGDSAVYLCASSTGQGRAFFGQGTRLTVV.

The chain couples TRBV5-1 to TRBJ1-3; D remains ambiguous. This CDR3 contains 15 residues. The germline CDR1 and CDR2 sequences are SGHRS and YFSETQ. The V end was cut by 0 bases, the J end by 3 bases, with 10 bases between. The CDR3 reads CASSLVAGFGNTIYF. The CDR3 nucleotides read TGCGCCAGCAGCTTGGTTGCTGGGTTTGGAAACACCATATATTTT.